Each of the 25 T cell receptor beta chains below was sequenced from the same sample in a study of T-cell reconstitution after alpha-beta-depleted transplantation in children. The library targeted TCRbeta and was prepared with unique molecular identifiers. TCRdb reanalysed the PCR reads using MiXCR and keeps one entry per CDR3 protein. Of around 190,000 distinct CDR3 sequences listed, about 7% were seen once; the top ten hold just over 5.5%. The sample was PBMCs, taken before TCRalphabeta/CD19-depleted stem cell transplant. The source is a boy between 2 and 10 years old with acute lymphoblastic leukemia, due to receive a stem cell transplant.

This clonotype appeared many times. The CDR3 spells CASSFKAFPDTQYF. The CDR3 DNA sequence: TGTGCCAGCAGCTTTAAAGCGTTTCCAGATACGCAGTATTTT. The V call is TRBV7-3, the J call TRBJ2-3; unclear D gene. CDR1 and CDR2 (germline): SGHTA, FQGTGA. V lost 3 bases, J lost 4 bases, and 11 bases lay in between. This CDR3 is built from 14 residues.

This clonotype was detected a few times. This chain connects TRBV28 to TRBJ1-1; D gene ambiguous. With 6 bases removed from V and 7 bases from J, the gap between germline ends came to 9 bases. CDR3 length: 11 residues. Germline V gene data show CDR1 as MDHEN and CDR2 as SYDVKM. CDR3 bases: TGTGCCAGCAGACGCGACGGTGAAGCTTTCTTT. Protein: CASRRDGEAFF.

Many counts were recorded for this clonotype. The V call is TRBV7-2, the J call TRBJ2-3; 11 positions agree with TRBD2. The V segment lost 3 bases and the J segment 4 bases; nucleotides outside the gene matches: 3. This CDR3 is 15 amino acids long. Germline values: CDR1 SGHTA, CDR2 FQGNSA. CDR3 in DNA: TGTGCCAGCAGCTTGACTAGCGGGGTCTCAGATACGCAGTATTTT. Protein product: CASSLTSGVSDTQYF.

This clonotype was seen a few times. CDR3 bases: TGTGCCAGCAGTTTAGGACTCGGAGCCTCTGGAAACACCATATATTTT. Protein product: CASSLGLGASGNTIYF. The chain joins TRBV28 to TRBJ1-3; no definite D call. CDR3 length: 16 amino acids. V gave up 2 bases and J gave up 0 bases, with 11 bases separating them. CDR1 MDHEN and CDR2 SYDVKM come from the germline V gene.

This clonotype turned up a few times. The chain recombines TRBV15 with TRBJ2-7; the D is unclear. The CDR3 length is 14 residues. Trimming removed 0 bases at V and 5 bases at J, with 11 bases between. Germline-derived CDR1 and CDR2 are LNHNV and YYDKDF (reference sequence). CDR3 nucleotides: TGTGCCACCAGCAGAGATTCGGGCCCGGACGAGCAGTACTTC. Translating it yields CATSRDSGPDEQYF.

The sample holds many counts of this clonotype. CDR3 DNA sequence: TGTGCCAGCAGTGGGAGTTGGCACTCTGGGGCCAACGTCCTGACTTTC. The encoded protein is CASSGSWHSGANVLTF. The V gene is TRBV2, the J gene TRBJ2-6; D is ambiguous. Germline V gene lookup returns CDR1 SNHLY and CDR2 FYNNEI. V shed 4 bases and J shed 0 bases, with 10 bases lying between them. This CDR3 region has 16 residues.

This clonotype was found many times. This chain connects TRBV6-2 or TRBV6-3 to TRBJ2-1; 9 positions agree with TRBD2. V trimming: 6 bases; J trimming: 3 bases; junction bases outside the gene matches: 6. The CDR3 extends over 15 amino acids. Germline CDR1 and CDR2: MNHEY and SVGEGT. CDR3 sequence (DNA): TGTGCCAGCAGGAAGAGCGGGGGGAACTACAATGAGCAGTTCTTC. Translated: CASRKSGGNYNEQFF.

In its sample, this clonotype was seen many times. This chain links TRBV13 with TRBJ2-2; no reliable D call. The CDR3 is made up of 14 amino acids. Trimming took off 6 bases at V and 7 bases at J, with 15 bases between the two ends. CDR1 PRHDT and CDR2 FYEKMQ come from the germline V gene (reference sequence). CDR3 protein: CASRVSEENGELFF. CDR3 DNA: TGTGCCAGCAGAGTCAGCGAGGAGAACGGGGAGCTGTTTTTT.

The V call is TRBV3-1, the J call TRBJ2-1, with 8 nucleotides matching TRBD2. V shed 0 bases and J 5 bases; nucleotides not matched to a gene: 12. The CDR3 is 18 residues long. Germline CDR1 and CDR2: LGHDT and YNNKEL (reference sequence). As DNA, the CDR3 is TGTGCCAGCAGCCAAGAATCGATCGGACTAGCAGCAAACAATGAGCAGTTCTTC. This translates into CASSQESIGLAANNEQFF.

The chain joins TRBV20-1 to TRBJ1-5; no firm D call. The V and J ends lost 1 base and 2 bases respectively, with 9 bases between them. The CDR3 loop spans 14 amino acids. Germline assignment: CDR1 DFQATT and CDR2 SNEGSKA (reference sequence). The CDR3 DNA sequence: TGCAGTGCTAGAGGGGGTCGGCGCAATCAGCCCCAGCATTTT. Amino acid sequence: CSARGGRRNQPQHF.

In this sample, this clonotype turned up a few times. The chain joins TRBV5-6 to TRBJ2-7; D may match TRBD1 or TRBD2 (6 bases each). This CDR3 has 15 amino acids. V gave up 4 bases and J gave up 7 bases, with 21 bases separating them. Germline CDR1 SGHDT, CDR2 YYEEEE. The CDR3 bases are TGTGCCAGCAGCCCCCGAGGGGGGAGTTTCTGGGAGCAGTACTTC. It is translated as CASSPRGGSFWEQYF.

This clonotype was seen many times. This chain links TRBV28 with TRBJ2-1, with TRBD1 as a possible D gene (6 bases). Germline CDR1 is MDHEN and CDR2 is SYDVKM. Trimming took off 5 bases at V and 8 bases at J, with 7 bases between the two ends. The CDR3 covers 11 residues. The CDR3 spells CASSGGHEQFF. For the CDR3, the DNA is TGTGCCAGCAGTGGGGGCCATGAGCAGTTCTTC.

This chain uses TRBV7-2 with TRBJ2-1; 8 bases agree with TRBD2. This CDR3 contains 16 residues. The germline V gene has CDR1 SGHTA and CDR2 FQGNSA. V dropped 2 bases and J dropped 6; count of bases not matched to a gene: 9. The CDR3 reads CASSLIGGGNLNEQFF. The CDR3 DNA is TGTGCCAGCAGCTTAATTGGCGGGGGGAATCTCAATGAGCAGTTCTTC.

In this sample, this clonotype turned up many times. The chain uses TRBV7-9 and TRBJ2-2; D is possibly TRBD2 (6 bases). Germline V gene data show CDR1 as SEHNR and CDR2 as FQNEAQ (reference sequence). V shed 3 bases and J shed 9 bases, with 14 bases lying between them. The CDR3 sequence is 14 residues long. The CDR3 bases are TGTGCCAGCAGCTTTGGGCCGGGGGTCCGGGAGCTGTTTTTT. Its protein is CASSFGPGVRELFF.

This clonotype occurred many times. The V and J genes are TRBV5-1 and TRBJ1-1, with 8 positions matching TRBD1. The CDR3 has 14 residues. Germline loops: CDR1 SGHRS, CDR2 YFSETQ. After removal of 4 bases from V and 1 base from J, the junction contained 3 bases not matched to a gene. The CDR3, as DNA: TGCGCCAGCAGCGCTGGGACAGGGAACACTGAAGCTTTCTTT. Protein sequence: CASSAGTGNTEAFF.

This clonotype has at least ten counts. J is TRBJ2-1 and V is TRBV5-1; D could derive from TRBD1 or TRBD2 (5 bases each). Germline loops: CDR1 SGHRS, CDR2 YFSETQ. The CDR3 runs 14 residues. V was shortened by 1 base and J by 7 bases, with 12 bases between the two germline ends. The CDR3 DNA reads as TGCGCCAGCAGCTTGTCGGGGCTACGGAATGAGCAGTTCTTC. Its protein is CASSLSGLRNEQFF. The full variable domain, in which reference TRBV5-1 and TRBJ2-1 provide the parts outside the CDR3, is KAGVTQTPRYLIKTRGQQVTLSCSPISGHRSVSWYQQTPGQGLQFLFEYFSETQRNKGNFPGRFSGRQFSNSRSEMNVSTLELGDSALYLCASSLSGLRNEQFFGPGTRLTVL.

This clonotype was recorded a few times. The CDR3 coding sequence is TGTGCCAGTAAGGTTTTCGGAGCCGGGGAGCTGTTTTTT. This encodes CASKVFGAGELFF. This rearrangement joins TRBV19 to TRBJ2-2; D remains ambiguous. V was cut by 7 bases and J by 6 bases, with 12 bases left in between. This CDR3 has 13 residues. Germline lookup yields CDR1 LNHDA and CDR2 SQIVND (reference sequence).

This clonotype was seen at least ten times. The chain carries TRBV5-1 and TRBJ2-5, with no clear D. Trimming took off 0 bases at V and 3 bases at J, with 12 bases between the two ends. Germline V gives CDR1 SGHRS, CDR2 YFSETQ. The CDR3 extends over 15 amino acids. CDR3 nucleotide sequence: TGCGCCAGCAGCTTGGTGTATAGTGCGGAAGAGACCCAGTACTTC. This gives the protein CASSLVYSAEETQYF.

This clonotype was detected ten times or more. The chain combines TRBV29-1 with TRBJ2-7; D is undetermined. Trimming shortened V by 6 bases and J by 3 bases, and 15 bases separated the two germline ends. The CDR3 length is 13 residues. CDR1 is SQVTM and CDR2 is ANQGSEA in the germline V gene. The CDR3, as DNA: TGCAGCGTCGCCGCCGGGCCGAGCTACGAGCAGTACTTC. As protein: CSVAAGPSYEQYF.

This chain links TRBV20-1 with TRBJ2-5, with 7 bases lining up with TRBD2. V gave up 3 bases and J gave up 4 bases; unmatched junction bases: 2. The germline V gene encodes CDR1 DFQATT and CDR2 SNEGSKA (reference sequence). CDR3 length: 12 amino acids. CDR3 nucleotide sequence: TGCAGTGCTAGCGGGGAGGGAGAGACCCAGTACTTC. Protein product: CSASGEGETQYF.

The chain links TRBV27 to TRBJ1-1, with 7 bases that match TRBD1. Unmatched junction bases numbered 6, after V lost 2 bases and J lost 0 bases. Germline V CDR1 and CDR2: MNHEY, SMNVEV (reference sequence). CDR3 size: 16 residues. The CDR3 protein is CASSLAPGQVNTEAFF. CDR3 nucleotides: TGTGCCAGCAGTTTAGCCCCCGGACAGGTGAACACTGAAGCTTTCTTT.

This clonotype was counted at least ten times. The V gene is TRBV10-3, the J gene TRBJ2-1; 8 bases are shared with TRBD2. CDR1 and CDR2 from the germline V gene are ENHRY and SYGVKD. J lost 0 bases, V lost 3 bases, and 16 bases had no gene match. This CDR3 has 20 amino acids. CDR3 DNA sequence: TGTGCCATCAGTGATGTGATTAGGAGCGGGAGAAAGAGCTCCTACAATGAGCAGTTCTTC. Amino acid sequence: CAISDVIRSGRKSSYNEQFF.

This CDR3 is CASSLAGGRTDTQYF. The CDR3 coding sequence is TGTGCCAGCAGCTTAGCGGGGGGTCGCACAGATACGCAGTATTTT. This sequence joins TRBV7-3 and TRBJ2-3; TRBD2 aligns across 8 bases. Germline V gene sequence: CDR1 SGHTA, CDR2 FQGTGA. V lost 2 bases, J lost 1 base, and 2 bases stayed unmatched. CDR3 size: 15 residues.

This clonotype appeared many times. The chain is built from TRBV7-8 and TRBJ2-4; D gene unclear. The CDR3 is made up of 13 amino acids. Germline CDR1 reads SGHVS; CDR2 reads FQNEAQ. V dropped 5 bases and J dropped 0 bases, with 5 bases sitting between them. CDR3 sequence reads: CASSPLAKNIQYF. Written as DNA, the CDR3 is TGTGCCAGCAGCCCATTAGCCAAAAACATTCAGTACTTC.

The CDR3 coding sequence is TGTGCCAGCGCGGGTTACTCCTACGAGCAGTACTTC. It codes for CASAGYSYEQYF. The chain uses TRBV7-2 and TRBJ2-7, with TRBD2 as a possible D gene (5 bases). The ends were cut back, 8 bases at V and 0 bases at J, with 8 bases in the middle. The CDR3 extends over 12 amino acids. Looked up from germline, CDR1 is SGHTA and CDR2 is FQGNSA.